This TCR beta chain comes out of a study of T cell repertoires in cytomegalovirus infection. The CDR3 runs 15 residues. After removal of 6 bases from V and 0 bases from J, the junction contained 4 bases not matched to a gene. This clonotype was recorded many times. The antigen remains undetermined. TCRdb reanalysed the reads using MiXCR and keeps one entry per CDR3 protein. Of about 600,000 distinct CDR3 sequences listed, roughly 26% are singletons. Whole-study results and caveats: Totalled public TCR beta family frequency picked out people who carried CMV plus the relevant HLA. Predominance within the ex vivo response was attributable to HLA-C-restricted CMV-specific TCR beta clonotypes.

The rearrangement joins TRBV12-3 or TRBV12-4 to TRBJ2-3, with 9 bases aligning to TRBD1. The TCR sequence derives from a human donor in good health (CMV status not recorded). Some clones in this sample may be carry-over from other donors' samples. Sequencing was done on a sample of CD8+ T cells from PBMCs. CDR3 protein: CASSPDRGSTDTQYF. CDR3 bases: TGTGCCAGCAGCCCGGACAGGGGAAGCACAGATACGCAGTATTTT.